This TCR beta chain was captured by sequencing in a study of OX40 agonist ivuxolimab in advanced cancers. The study, taken as a whole, reports: Partly responding patients at 0.1-3.0 mg/kg showed some of the smallest clonal expansion.

Germline V gene sequence: CDR1 SGHDT, CDR2 YYEEEE. The J segment lost 1 base and the V segment lost 4 bases, leaving 8 bases of the junction unmatched. The CDR3 has 16 residues. Clones were sequenced by immunoSEQ multiplex PCR, and TCRdb holds only the in-frame ones, with some missing. There are 95,000 to 100,000 clones in the sample; around 85% occur only once, and roughly 1.5% lies in the top ten. In the case of this clone: What it binds is not known.

This TCR derives from an adult with an advanced solid tumor such as melanoma, head and neck, liver or kidney cancer. This material consisted of CD4+ or CD8+ T cells sorted from blood, taken in a trial of the OX40 agonist ivuxolimab. The chain recombines TRBV5-6 with TRBJ2-3, with TRBD1 identical over 8 bases. The CDR3 nucleotides are TGTGCCAGCAGCACAACCGGGACAGGTGGCACAGATACGCAGTATTTT. Protein product: CASSTTGTGGTDTQYF.